Given below is one T cell receptor beta chain in context. As yet, its antigen is unknown. Using immunoSEQ multiplex PCR, the repertoire was profiled, and TCRdb retains in-frame clones only, with some absent. This table holds 60,000 or so clones, approximately 84% found once. The entry originates in a study of OX40 agonist ivuxolimab in advanced cancers. Across the study: Ivuxolimab, which is an agonistic anti-OX40 (CD134) antibody, was administered to the patients. Partial responses were seen in three patients, one with hepatocellular carcinoma and two with cutaneous melanoma.

Broader study findings: Low clonal expansion, among the lowest seen, marked partial responders at 0.1-3.0 mg/kg.

Germline V lookup: CDR1 GTSNPN, CDR2 SVGIG (reference sequence). The CDR3 length is 13 residues. The V end was cut by 1 base, the J end by 5 bases, with 6 bases between. Sampling times: baseline, cycle 4 day 1, cycle 7 day 1. The rearrangement joins TRBV30 to TRBJ1-6, with D perhaps TRBD1 (5 bases). The sequencing used CD4+ or CD8+ T cells sorted from blood, collected in a trial of the OX40 agonist ivuxolimab. This TCR was recovered from an adult with an advanced solid tumor such as melanoma, head and neck, liver or kidney cancer. This CDR3 is CAWSEDNNSPLHF. The DNA of the CDR3 is TGTGCCTGGAGTGAGGACAATAATTCACCCCTCCACTTT.